This TCR beta chain was recovered during a study of shared clonotypes between healthy human individuals. On the study more broadly: The composition of the donors was a couple of women and a few men aged 18 to 49. Study-wide results and caveats: Across subsets, estimated richness was generally greater for naive than for memory populations.

Trimming removed 0 bases from V and 1 base from J, with 13 bases in between. CDR3 length equals 16 residues. The germline gives CDR1 MNHEY, CDR2 SVGAGI. Naive CD8 cells comprised CD45RO-negative, CCR7-positively selected cells, excluding terminally differentiated effector memory CD45RA+ cells. Profiled with immunoSEQ multiplex PCR; TCRdb holds only in-frame clones, not every one. The data hold about 600,000 clones, with over 95% observed a single time. On this clone: Its target is unknown.

The gene calls are TRBV6-5 and TRBJ2-7, with D perhaps TRBD1 (5 bases). Specimen: naive CD8+ T cells sorted from blood. The source is a young woman in good health. The CDR3 coding sequence is TGTGCCAGCAGTTACTCAGCTGGACACCAGTCCTACGAGCAGTACTTC. Encoded protein: CASSYSAGHQSYEQYF.